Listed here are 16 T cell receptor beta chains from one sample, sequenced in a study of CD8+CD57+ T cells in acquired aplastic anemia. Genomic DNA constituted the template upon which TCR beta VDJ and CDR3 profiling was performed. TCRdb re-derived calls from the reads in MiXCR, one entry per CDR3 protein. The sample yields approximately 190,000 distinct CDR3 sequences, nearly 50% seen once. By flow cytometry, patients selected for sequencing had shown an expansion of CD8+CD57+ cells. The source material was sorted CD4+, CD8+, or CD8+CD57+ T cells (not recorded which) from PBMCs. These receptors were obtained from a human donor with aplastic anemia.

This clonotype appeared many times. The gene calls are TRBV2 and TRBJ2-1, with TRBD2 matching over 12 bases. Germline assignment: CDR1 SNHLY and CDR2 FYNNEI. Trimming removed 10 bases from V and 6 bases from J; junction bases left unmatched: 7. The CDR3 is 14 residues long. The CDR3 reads CATGLAGYSNEQFF. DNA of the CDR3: TGTGCCACCGGACTAGCGGGATATAGCAATGAGCAGTTCTTC.

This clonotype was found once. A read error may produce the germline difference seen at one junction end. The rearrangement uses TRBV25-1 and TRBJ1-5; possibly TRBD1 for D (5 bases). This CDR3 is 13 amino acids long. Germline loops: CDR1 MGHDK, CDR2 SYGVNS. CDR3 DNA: TGCACCAGCAGTGGTTCAGGGCGACAGCCCCAGCATTTT. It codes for CTSSGSGRQPQHF.

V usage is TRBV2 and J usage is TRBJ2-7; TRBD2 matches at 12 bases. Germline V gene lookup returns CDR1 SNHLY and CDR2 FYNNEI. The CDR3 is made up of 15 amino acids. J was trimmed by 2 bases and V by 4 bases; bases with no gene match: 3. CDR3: CASSGRLAGAYEQYF. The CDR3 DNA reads TGTGCCAGCAGTGGCAGACTAGCGGGGGCCTACGAGCAGTACTTC.

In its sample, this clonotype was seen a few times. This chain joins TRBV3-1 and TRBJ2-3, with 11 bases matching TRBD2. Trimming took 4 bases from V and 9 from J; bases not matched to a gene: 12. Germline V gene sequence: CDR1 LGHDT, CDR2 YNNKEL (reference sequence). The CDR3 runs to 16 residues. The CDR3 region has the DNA TGTGCCAGCAGCCCCCGGGTAGCGGGAGGGGTTTTCACGCAGTATTTT. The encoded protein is CASSPRVAGGVFTQYF.

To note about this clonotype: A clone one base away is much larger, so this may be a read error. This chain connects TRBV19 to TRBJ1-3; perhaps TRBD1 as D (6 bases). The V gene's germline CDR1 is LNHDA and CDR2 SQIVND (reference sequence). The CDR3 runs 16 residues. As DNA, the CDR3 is TGTGCCAGTAGTTCCCGACAGGTCCTCTCTGGAGACACCATATATTTT. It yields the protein CASSSRQVLSGDTIYF.

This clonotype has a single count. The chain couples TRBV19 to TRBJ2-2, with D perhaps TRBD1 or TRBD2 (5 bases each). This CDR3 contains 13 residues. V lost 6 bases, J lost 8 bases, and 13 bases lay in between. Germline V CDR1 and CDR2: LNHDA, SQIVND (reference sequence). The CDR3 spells CASSPIEGGELFF. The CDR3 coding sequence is TGTGCCAGTAGCCCGATAGAGGGGGGGGAGCTGTTTTTT.

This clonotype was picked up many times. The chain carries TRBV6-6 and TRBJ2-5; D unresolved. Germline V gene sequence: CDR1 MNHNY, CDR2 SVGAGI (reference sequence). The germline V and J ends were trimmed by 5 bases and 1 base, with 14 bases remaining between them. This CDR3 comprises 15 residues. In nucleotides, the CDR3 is TGTGCCAGCAGTCGACCCCCAGGAAGCCAAGAGACCCAGTACTTC. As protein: CASSRPPGSQETQYF.

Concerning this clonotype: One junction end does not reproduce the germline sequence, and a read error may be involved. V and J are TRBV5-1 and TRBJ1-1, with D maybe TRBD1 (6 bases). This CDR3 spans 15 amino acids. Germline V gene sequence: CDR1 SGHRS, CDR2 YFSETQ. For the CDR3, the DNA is TGCGCCAGCCCCAATGGGGGTAGGGGGATGCCTGACGCTTTCTTT. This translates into CASPNGGRGMPDAFF.

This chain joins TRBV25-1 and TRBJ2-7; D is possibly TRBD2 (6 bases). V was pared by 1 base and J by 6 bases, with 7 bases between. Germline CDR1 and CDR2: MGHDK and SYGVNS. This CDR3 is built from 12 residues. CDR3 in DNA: TGTGCCAGCAGTGAATCCGGGGGCGAGCAGTACTTC. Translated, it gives CASSESGGEQYF.

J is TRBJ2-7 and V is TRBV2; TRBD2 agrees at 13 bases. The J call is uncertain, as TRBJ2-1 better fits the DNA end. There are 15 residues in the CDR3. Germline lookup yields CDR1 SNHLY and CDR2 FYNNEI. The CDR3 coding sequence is TGTGCCAGCAGTGAAAAGGGACTAGCGGGGAATGAGCAGTTCTTC. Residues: CASSEKGLAGNEQFF.

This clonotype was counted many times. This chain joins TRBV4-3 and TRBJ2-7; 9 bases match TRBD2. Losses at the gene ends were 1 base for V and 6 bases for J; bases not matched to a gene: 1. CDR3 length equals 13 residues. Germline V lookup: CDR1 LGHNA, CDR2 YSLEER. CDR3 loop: CASSQGLAVEQYF. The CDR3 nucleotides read TGCGCCAGCAGCCAAGGACTAGCGGTCGAGCAGTACTTC.

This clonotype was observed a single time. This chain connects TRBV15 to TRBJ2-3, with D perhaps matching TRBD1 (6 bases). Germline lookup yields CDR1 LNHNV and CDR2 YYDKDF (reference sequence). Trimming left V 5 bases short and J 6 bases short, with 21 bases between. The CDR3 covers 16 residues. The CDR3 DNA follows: TGTGCCACCAGCGCCCGTGGGGGCGTCCTGGCGGATACGCAGTATTTT. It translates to CATSARGGVLADTQYF.

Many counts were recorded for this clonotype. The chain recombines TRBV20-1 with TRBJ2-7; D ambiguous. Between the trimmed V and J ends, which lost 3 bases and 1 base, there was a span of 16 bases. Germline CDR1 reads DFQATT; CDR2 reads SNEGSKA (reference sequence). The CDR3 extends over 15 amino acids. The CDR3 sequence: CSASSSSSLSYEQYF. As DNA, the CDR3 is TGCAGTGCTAGTTCCAGCTCTTCCCTTTCCTACGAGCAGTACTTC.

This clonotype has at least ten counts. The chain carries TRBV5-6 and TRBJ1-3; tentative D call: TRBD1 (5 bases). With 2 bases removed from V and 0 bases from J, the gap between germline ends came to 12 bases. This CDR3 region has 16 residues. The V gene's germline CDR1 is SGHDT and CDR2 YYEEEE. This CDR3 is CASSFLGASSGNTIYF. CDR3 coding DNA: TGTGCCAGCAGCTTCCTTGGGGCCAGCTCTGGAAACACCATATATTTT.

Here the CDR3 reads CASSIGWRDSLAKNIQYF. CDR3 nucleotide sequence: TGTGCCAGTAGTATAGGGTGGAGGGATTCACTAGCCAAAAACATTCAGTACTTC. V usage is TRBV19 and J usage is TRBJ2-4, with D perhaps matching TRBD2 (6 bases). V shed 1 base and J shed 0 bases, with 16 bases lying between them. This CDR3 comprises 18 residues. Germline loops: CDR1 LNHDA, CDR2 SQIVND (reference sequence).

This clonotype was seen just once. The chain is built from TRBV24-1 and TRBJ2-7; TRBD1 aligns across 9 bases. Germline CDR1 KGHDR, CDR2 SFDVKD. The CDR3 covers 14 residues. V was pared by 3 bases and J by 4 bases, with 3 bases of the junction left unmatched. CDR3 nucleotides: TGTGCCACCAGTGATGGACAGGGGTCGTACGAGCAGTACTTC. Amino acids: CATSDGQGSYEQYF.